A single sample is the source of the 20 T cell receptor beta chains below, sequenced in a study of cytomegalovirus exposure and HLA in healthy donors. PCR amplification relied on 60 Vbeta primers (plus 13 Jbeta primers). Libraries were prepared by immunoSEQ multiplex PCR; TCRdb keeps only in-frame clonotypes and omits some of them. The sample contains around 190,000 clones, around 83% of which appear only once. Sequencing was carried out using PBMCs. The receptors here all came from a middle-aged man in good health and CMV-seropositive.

Here the CDR3 reads CASSPGLQGTYEQYF. In nucleotides, the CDR3 is TGCGCCAGCAGCCCGGGACTCCAGGGCACCTACGAGCAGTACTTC. V gene TRBV5-1 combines with J gene TRBJ2-7; tentatively, D is TRBD2 (6 bases). From germline, CDR1 is SGHRS and CDR2 YFSETQ. The CDR3 totals 15 residues. Trimming removed 4 bases at V and 2 bases at J, with 16 bases between.

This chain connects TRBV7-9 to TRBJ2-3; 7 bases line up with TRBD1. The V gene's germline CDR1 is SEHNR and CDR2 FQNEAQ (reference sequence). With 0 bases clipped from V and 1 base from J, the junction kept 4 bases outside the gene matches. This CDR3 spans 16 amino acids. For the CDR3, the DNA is TGTGCCAGCAGCTTAGCGCACGGACAGGGCACAGATACGCAGTATTTT. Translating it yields CASSLAHGQGTDTQYF.

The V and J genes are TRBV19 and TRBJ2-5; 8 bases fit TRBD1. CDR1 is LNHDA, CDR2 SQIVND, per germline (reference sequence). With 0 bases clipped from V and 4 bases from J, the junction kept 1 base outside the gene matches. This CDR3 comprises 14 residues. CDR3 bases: TGTGCCAGTAGTATAGATACAGGGGGAGAGACCCAGTACTTC. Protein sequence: CASSIDTGGETQYF.

The CDR3 sequence: CASKGLAGVSEQYF. Here the CDR3 DNA reads TGTGCCAGCAAGGGACTAGCGGGAGTAAGTGAGCAGTACTTC. The chain uses TRBV2 and TRBJ2-7; 14 bases fit TRBD2. Germline CDR1 and CDR2: SNHLY and FYNNEI. The CDR3 runs to 14 residues. The junction had 6 bases not matched to a gene; V was cut back by 7 bases and J by 7 bases.

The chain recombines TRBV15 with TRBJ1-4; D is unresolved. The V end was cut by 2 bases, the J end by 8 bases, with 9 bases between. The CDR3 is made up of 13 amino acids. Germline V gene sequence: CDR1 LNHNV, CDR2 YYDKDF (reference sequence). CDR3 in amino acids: CATSRTGIEKLFF. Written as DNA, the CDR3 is TGTGCCACCAGCAGAACCGGGATCGAAAAACTGTTTTTT.

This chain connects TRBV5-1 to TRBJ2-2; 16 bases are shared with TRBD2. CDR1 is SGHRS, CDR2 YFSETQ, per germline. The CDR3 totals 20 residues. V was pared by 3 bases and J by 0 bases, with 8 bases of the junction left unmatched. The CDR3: CASSSITGLAGGPNTGELFF. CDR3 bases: TGCGCCAGCAGCTCAATTACGGGACTAGCGGGAGGGCCGAACACCGGGGAGCTGTTTTTT.

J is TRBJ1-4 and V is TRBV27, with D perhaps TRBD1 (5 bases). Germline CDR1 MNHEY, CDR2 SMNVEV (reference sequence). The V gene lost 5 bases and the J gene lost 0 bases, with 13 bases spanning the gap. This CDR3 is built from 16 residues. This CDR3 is CASSDRQSATNEKLFF. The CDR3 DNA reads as TGTGCCAGCAGTGATCGACAGTCTGCAACTAATGAAAAACTGTTTTTT.

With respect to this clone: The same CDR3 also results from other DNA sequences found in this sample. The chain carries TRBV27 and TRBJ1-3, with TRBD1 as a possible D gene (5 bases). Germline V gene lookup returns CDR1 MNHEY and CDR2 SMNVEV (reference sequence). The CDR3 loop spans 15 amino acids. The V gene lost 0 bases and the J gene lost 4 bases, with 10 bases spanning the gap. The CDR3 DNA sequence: TGTGCCAGCAGTTTATCGACGGGGGGAGGAAACACCATATATTTT. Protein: CASSLSTGGGNTIYF.

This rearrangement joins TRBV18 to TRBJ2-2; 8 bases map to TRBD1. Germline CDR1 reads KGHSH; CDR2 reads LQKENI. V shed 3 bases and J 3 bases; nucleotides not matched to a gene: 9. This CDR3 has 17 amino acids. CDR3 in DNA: TGTGCCAGCTCACCTCTGGCAGGGGGCCGAGACACCGGGGAGCTGTTTTTT. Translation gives CASSPLAGGRDTGELFF.

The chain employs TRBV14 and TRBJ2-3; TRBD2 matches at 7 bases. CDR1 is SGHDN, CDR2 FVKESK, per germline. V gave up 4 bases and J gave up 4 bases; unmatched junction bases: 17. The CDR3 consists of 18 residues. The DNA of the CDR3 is TGTGCCAGCAGCCGGCGAAGACTAGCTGCGGCAACGCCAGATACGCAGTATTTT. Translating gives CASSRRRLAAATPDTQYF.

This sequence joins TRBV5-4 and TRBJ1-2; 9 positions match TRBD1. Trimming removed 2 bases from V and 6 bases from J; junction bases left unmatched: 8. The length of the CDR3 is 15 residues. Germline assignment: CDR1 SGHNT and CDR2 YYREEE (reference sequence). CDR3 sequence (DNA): TGTGCCAGCAGCTTACCGGGACAGGGAGACAATGGCTACACCTTC. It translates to CASSLPGQGDNGYTF.

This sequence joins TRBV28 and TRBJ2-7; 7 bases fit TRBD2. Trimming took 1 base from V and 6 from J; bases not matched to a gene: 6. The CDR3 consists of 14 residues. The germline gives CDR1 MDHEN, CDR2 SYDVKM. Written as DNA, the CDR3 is TGTGCCAGCAGTTTATATATGGGGGGGAGCGAGCAGTACTTC. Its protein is CASSLYMGGSEQYF.

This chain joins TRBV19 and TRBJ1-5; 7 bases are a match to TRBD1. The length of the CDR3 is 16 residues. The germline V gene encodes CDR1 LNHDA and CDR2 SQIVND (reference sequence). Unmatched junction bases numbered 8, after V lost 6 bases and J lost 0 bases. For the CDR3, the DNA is TGTGCCAGTAGCGCACAGGGGATTTATAGCAATCAGCCCCAGCATTTT. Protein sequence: CASSAQGIYSNQPQHF.

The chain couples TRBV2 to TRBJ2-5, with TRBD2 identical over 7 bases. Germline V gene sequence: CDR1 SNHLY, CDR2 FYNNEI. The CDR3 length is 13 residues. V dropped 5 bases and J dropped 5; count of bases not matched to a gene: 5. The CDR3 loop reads CASSQGGRETQYF. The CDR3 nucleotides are TGTGCCAGCAGTCAGGGAGGGCGCGAGACCCAGTACTTC.

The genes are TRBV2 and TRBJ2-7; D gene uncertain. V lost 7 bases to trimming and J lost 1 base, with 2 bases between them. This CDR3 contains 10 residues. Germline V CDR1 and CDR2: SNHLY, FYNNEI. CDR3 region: CASTSYEQYF. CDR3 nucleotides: TGTGCCAGCACTTCCTACGAGCAGTACTTC.

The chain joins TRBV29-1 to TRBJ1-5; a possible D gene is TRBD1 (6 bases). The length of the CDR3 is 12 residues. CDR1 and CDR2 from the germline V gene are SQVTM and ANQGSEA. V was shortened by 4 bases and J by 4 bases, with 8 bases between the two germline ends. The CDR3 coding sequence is TGCAGCGTTGCACAGGGTAATCAGCCCCAGCATTTT. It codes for CSVAQGNQPQHF.

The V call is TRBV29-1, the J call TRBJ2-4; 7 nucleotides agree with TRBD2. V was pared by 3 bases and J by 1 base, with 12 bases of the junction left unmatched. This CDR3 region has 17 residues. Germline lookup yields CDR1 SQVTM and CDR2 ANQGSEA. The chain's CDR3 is CSVEEWSGNGAKNIQYF. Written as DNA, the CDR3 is TGCAGCGTTGAGGAATGGAGCGGGAACGGGGCCAAAAACATTCAGTACTTC.

CDR3 DNA: TGCGCCAGCAGCTTGACTAGCGCAAGCTCCTACGAGCAGTACTTC. It codes for CASSLTSASSYEQYF. The chain recombines TRBV5-1 with TRBJ2-7, with TRBD2 matching 7 bases. CDR1 is SGHRS and CDR2 is YFSETQ in the germline V gene. The CDR3 spans 15 residues. V lost 1 base and J lost 0; bases outside the gene matches: 4.

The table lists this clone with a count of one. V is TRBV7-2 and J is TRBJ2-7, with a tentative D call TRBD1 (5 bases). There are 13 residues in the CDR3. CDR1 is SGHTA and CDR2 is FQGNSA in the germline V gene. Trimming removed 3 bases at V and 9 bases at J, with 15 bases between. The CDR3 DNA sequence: TGTGCCAGCAGCTTGGGGCCGCAGGTAGGGCAGTACTTC. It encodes CASSLGPQVGQYF.

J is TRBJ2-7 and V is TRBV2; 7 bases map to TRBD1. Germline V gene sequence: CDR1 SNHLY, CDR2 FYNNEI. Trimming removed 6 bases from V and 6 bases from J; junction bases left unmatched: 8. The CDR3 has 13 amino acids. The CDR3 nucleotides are TGTGCCAGCAGCGGACAGGTCGATGGCGAGCAGTACTTC. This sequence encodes CASSGQVDGEQYF.